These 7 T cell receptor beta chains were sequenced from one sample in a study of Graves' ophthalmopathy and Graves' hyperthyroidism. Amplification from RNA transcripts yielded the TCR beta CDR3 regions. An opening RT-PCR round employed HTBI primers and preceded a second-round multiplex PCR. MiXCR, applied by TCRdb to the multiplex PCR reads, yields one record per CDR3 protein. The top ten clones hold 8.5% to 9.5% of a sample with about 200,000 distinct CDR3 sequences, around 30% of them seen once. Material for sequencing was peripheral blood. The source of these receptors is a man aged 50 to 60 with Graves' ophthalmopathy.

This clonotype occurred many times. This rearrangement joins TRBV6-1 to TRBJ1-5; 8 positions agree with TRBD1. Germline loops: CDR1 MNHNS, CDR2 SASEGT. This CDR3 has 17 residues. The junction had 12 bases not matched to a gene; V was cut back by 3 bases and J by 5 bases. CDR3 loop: CASSEDRVTAIHQPQHF. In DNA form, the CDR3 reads TGTGCCAGCAGTGAGGACAGGGTTACGGCTATCCATCAGCCCCAGCATTTT.

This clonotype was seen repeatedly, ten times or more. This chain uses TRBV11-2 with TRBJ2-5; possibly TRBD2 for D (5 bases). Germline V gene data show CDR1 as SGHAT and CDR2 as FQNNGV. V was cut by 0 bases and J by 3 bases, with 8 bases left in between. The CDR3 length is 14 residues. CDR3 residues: CASSLDYGKETQYF. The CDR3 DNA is TGTGCCAGCAGCTTAGATTACGGGAAAGAGACCCAGTACTTC.

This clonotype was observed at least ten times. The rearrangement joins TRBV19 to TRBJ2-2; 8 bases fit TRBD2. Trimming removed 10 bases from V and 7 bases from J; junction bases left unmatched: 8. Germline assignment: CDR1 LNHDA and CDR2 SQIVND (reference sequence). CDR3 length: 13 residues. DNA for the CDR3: TGTGCCACCCGGGAGGGCGGGATCGGGGAGCTGTTTTTT. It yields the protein CATREGGIGELFF.

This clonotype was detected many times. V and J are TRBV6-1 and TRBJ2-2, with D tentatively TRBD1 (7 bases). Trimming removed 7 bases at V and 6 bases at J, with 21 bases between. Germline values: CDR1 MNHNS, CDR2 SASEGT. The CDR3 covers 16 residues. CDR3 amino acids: CASIRRAGGLAGELFF. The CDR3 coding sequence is TGTGCCAGCATCCGGAGGGCAGGGGGGCTTGCCGGGGAGCTGTTTTTT.

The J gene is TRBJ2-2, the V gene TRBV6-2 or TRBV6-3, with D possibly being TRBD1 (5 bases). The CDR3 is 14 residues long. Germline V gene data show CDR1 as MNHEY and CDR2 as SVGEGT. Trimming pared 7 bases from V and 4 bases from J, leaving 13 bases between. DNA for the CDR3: TGTGCCAGCAACCTGGGCCAGGGCACCGGGGAGCTGTTTTTT. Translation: CASNLGQGTGELFF.

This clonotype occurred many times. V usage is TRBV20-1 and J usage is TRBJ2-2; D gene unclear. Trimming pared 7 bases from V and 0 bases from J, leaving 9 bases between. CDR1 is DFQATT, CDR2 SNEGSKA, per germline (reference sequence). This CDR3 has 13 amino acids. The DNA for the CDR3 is TGCAGTGTAAGGACGGCGAACACCGGGGAGCTGTTTTTT. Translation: CSVRTANTGELFF.

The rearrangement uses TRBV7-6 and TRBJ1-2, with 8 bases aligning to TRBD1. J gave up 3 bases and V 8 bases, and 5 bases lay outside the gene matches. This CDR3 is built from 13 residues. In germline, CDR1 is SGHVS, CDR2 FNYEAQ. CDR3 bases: TGTGCCAGCTCAGGGGGCATGGACTATGGCTACACCTTC. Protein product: CASSGGMDYGYTF.